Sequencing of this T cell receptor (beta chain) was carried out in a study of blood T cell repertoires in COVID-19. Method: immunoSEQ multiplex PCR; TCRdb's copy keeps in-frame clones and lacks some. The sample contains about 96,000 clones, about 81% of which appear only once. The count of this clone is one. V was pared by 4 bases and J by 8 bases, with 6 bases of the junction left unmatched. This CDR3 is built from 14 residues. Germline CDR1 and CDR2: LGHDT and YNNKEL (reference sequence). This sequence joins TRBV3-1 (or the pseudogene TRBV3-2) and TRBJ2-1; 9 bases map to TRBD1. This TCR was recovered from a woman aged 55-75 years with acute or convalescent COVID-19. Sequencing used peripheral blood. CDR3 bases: TGTGCCAGCAGCCGACAGGGGGTGATCGATGAGCAGTTCTTC. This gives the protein CASSRQGVIDEQFF.